This entry concerns a single TCR beta chain. CDR1 is SEHNR and CDR2 is FQNEAQ in the germline V gene (reference sequence). V lost 5 bases and J 5 bases, leaving 12 bases between the germline ends. This CDR3 region has 13 residues. This sample is part of a study of blood T cell repertoires in COVID-19. Looking at the study overall: Whether acute or convalescent, the COVID-19 samples came from the United States, Italy and Spain.

Some clones are missing from TCRdb's copy, which holds only in-frame ones; the method was immunoSEQ multiplex PCR. The sample holds fewer than 400,000 clones; about nine tenths are singletons and the top ten take around 10%. The origin of this receptor is a woman younger than 35 who had recovered from COVID-19. The sequenced sample was PBMCs or T cells enriched from blood (not recorded which). The genes are TRBV7-9 and TRBJ1-2; D remains unclear. The CDR3 is CASSLRGGYGYTF. The CDR3, as DNA: TGTGCCAGCAGCCTCCGGGGAGGTTATGGCTACACCTTC.